This TCR beta chain was sequenced during a study of blood T cell repertoires in COVID-19. The CDR3 spans 15 residues. After removal of 3 bases from V and 8 bases from J, the junction contained 11 bases not matched to a gene. Germline CDR1 is SEHNR and CDR2 is FQNEAQ (reference sequence). Sequenced by immunoSEQ multiplex PCR; TCRdb stores in-frame clones only, minus some. In the table there are about 160,000 clones, about nine tenths of which are singletons. Sequencing was done on a sample of peripheral blood. V is TRBV7-9 and J is TRBJ1-1, with TRBD1 matching over 8 bases. This receptor was obtained from a man aged 18 to 30 with acute or convalescent COVID-19. The CDR3 loop reads CASSLDGQGMLEAFF. CDR3 nucleotides: TGTGCCAGCAGCTTGGATGGACAGGGAATGTTAGAAGCTTTCTTT.